This T cell receptor beta chain was sequenced during a study of cytomegalovirus exposure and HLA in healthy donors. Study overall: An early data release held 70 million to 90 million unique TCRs from HLA-typed donors.

Points on this clone: Antigen: not known.

Whole-study findings and limits: One cluster of highly shared sequence variants probably arose as a sequencing artifact.

J lost 0 bases, V lost 4 bases, and 5 bases had no gene match. The CDR3 spans 16 residues. Germline loops: CDR1 SGHRS, CDR2 YFSETQ. Vbeta (60) and Jbeta (13) primers were used in the PCR. The method was immunoSEQ multiplex PCR; TCRdb's version includes in-frame clones alone and lacks a portion of them. The table lists some 98,000 clones, about a tenth of them singletons, with 5% to 5.5% in the top ten. J is TRBJ2-3 and V is TRBV5-1; TRBD2 matches 10 bases. The clonotype originates from a man aged 45-65 years in good health and CMV-seropositive. Sequences were obtained from PBMCs. CDR3 bases: TGCGCCAGCAGCAAAGGACTAGCGGAGAGCACAGATACGCAGTATTTT. Translation gives CASSKGLAESTDTQYF. Combining the CDR3 with reference TRBV5-1 and TRBJ2-3 gives the whole variable domain KAGVTQTPRYLIKTRGQQVTLSCSPISGHRSVSWYQQTPGQGLQFLFEYFSETQRNKGNFPGRFSGRQFSNSRSEMNVSTLELGDSALYLCASSKGLAESTDTQYFGPGTRLTVL.